A single sample is the source of the 11 T cell receptor beta chains below, sequenced in a study of control samples from healthy donors and cancer patients. Method: immunoSEQ multiplex PCR; TCRdb's copy keeps in-frame clones and lacks some. The sample carries 390,000 or so clones, around 90% recorded once. Sequencing input: PBMCs. These receptor sequences come from a man aged 35-49 years with head and neck cancer.

The genes are TRBV4-2 and TRBJ2-7; 13 positions match TRBD2. V shed 3 bases, J shed 1 base, and the junction held 6 bases outside the gene matches. This CDR3 spans 17 amino acids. The germline gives CDR1 LGHNA, CDR2 YNFKEQ. The chain's CDR3 is CASSHLGLAGASYEQYF. CDR3 coding DNA: TGTGCCAGCAGCCACCTCGGACTAGCGGGGGCTTCCTACGAGCAGTACTTC.

The chain has TRBV6-5 and TRBJ1-4; 7 nucleotides align to TRBD1. With V trimmed by 10 bases and J by 4 bases, 9 bases remained unmatched. CDR1 is MNHEY and CDR2 is SVGAGI in the germline V gene. The CDR3 has 14 amino acids. CDR3 region: CATTGDSLNEKLFF. CDR3 DNA: TGTGCCACCACAGGGGACAGTCTTAATGAAAAACTGTTTTTT.

V is TRBV3-1 (or the pseudogene TRBV3-2) and J is TRBJ1-1; 10 bases align to TRBD1. Germline CDR1 and CDR2: LGHDT and YNNKEL (reference sequence). The CDR3 has 15 residues. V lost 6 bases and J lost 3; bases outside the gene matches: 7. As DNA, the CDR3 is TGTGCCAGCAGGGGACAGGGGAGAGGGGACACTGAAGCTTTCTTT. Protein: CASRGQGRGDTEAFF.

This clone showed up just once. V gene TRBV19 combines with J gene TRBJ2-1, with a weak D call TRBD2 (5 bases). V lost 5 bases to trimming and J lost 8 bases, with 22 bases between them. CDR1 and CDR2 (germline): LNHDA, SQIVND (reference sequence). CDR3 length equals 16 residues. The CDR3 DNA is TGTGCCAGTAGTCTCTCAAGGCGAGGGCCCTGGGATGAGCAGTTCTTC. Residues: CASSLSRRGPWDEQFF. Full variable domain (outside the CDR3, taken from reference TRBV19 and TRBJ2-1): DGGITQSPKYLFRKEGQNVTLSCEQNLNHDAMYWYRQDPGQGLRLIYYSQIVNDFQKGDIAEGYSVSREKKESFPLTVTSAQKNPTAFYLCASSLSRRGPWDEQFFGPGTRLTVL.

The chain uses TRBV7-6 and TRBJ2-1; the D call may be TRBD1 or TRBD2 (5 bases each). CDR1 is SGHVS and CDR2 is FNYEAQ in the germline V gene. This CDR3 comprises 17 residues. With 5 bases removed from V and 4 bases from J, the gap between germline ends came to 21 bases. The DNA for the CDR3 is TGTGCCAGCAGCCGTACCGGGACGGATTTTGTATACAATGAGCAGTTCTTC. Protein: CASSRTGTDFVYNEQFF.

CDR3 bases: TGTGCCAGCAGTGAAGACCGAGGGAGACTGTTTTTT. It encodes CASSEDRGRLFF. The chain employs TRBV2 and TRBJ1-4; no firm D call. The CDR3 covers 12 residues. The ends were cut back, 1 base at V and 13 bases at J, with 10 bases in the middle. In germline, CDR1 is SNHLY, CDR2 FYNNEI.

The chain employs TRBV2 and TRBJ2-3, with 9 nucleotides matching TRBD1. V lost 10 bases to trimming and J lost 6 bases; unmatched junction nucleotides: 8. Per germline, CDR1 SNHLY and CDR2 FYNNEI. The CDR3 sequence is 13 residues long. CDR3 in amino acids: CATNRGREDTQYF. The CDR3 DNA is TGTGCCACCAACAGGGGGCGAGAGGATACGCAGTATTTT.

V and J are TRBV11-3 and TRBJ2-3, with a tentative D call TRBD1 (5 bases). V was pared by 5 bases and J by 2 bases, with 14 bases between. Per the germline V gene, CDR1 is SGHNT and CDR2 is YENEEA. The CDR3 has 15 residues. The CDR3 DNA follows: TGTGCCAGCAGCCCACTTAAGGGGCACACAGATACGCAGTATTTT. Its protein product is CASSPLKGHTDTQYF. Full variable domain (missing parts from reference TRBV11-3 and TRBJ2-3): EAGVVQSPRYKIIEKKQPVAFWCNPISGHNTLYWYLQNLGQGPELLIRYENEEAVDDSQLPKDRFSAERLKGVDSTLKIQPAELGDSAVYLCASSPLKGHTDTQYFGPGTRLTVL.

The V call is TRBV6-5, the J call TRBJ2-7, with 8 positions matching TRBD2. V lost 2 bases and J lost 9; bases outside the gene matches: 9. Looked up from germline, CDR1 is MNHEY and CDR2 is SVGAGI. This CDR3 is built from 14 residues. The CDR3 region is CASSYGGLGGRQYF. CDR3 bases: TGTGCCAGCAGTTACGGGGGACTAGGGGGTCGGCAGTACTTC.

As regards this clone: The same CDR3 arises from other DNA sequences in this sample as well. The DNA of the CDR3 is TGTGCCAGCAGCGTCGGCGGGAGCACAGATACGCAGTATTTT. Its protein product is CASSVGGSTDTQYF. The V and J genes are TRBV9 and TRBJ2-3, with D tentatively TRBD2 (5 bases). There are 14 residues in the CDR3. In germline, CDR1 is SGDLS, CDR2 YYNGEE. The ends were cut back, 2 bases at V and 0 bases at J, with 7 bases in the middle.

As to this clone: The sample holds other DNA sequences that translate to the same CDR3. This chain links TRBV6-5 with TRBJ1-5, with TRBD1 matching over 9 bases. CDR3 size: 15 residues. Losses at the gene ends were 5 bases for V and 6 bases for J; bases not matched to a gene: 8. Germline V lookup: CDR1 MNHEY, CDR2 SVGAGI. CDR3: CASSRGQGEGQPQHF. Here the CDR3 DNA reads TGTGCCAGCAGTCGGGGACAGGGCGAGGGTCAGCCCCAGCATTTT.